This T cell receptor beta chain was recorded in a study of response to subunit inactivated influenza vaccine. The study's findings and limits: Seasonal influenza vaccination, on each occasion, was suggested by the authors to recruit few new T cells.

The CDR3 has 15 amino acids. Germline values: CDR1 MDHEN, CDR2 SYDVKM. Trimming cost V 7 bases and J 5 bases, with 20 bases left between them. TCRdb reanalysed the RT-PCR reads using MiXCR and keeps one entry per CDR3 protein. The top ten clones hold approximately 10% of a sample with roughly 780,000 distinct CDR3 sequences, about a fifth of them seen once. Turning to this clonotype: Its target is unknown.

The origin of this receptor is a man in his fifties or sixties who received an inactivated influenza vaccine. The material sequenced was PBMCs from blood, taken 5 days after vaccination. V and J are TRBV28 and TRBJ2-5, with D perhaps matching TRBD1 (6 bases). The CDR3 spells CASNRGGAGDETQYF. CDR3 DNA: TGTGCCAGCAACCGAGGAGGAGCAGGGGATGAGACCCAGTACTTC.